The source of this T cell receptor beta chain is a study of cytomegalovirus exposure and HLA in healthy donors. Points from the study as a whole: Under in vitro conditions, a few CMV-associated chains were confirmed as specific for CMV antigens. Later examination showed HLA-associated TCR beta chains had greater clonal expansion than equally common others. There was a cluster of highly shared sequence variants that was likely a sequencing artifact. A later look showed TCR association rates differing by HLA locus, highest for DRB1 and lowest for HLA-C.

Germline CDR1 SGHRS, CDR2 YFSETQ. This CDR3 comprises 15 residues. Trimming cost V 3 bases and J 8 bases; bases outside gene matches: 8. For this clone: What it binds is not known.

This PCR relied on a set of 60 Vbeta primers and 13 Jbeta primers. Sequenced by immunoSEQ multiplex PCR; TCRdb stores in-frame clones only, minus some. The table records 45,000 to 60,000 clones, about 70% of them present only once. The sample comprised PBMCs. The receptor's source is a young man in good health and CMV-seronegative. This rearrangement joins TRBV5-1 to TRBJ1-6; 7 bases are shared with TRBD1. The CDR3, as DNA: TGCGCCAGCAGCTCGAGGACAGGACCCTATTCACCCCTCCACTTT. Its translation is CASSSRTGPYSPLHF.